The 24 T cell receptor beta chains below come from one sample, sequenced in a study of shared clonotypes between healthy human individuals. Sequencing used immunoSEQ multiplex PCR; TCRdb keeps in-frame clones, though not all of them. Among 520,000 or so clones listed, about four fifths were seen once. The material sequenced was PBMCs. All receptors come from a woman in her thirties or forties in good health. Some clones in this sample may be carry-over from other donors' samples.

This clone was found once. V gene TRBV7-3 combines with J gene TRBJ1-2; 9 nucleotides align to TRBD1. Trimming removed 4 bases from V and 7 bases from J; junction bases left unmatched: 7. CDR1 and CDR2 (germline): SGHTA, FQGTGA. The CDR3 loop spans 14 amino acids. In DNA form, the CDR3 reads TGTGCCAGCAGCTCCGGGACAGGGCCCTCTGGCTACACCTTC. Protein product: CASSSGTGPSGYTF.

V and J are TRBV6-5 and TRBJ2-2, with a weak D call TRBD2 (6 bases). In germline, CDR1 is MNHEY, CDR2 SVGAGI. Trimming took off 7 bases at V and 9 bases at J, with 9 bases between the two ends. This CDR3 has 11 residues. CDR3 bases: TGTGCCAGCACCGGGGGTCGGGAGCTGTTTTTT. This sequence encodes CASTGGRELFF.

This chain joins TRBV29-1 and TRBJ2-7; D remains unclear. This CDR3 has 12 residues. Trimming cost V 7 bases and J 6 bases, with 16 bases left between them. Per the germline V gene, CDR1 is SQVTM and CDR2 is ANQGSEA. CDR3 amino acids: CSALVAVTEQYF. The CDR3 DNA follows: TGCAGCGCATTGGTGGCAGTCACCGAGCAGTACTTC.

This clone appeared a single time. The chain recombines TRBV20-1 with TRBJ2-7; 9 nucleotides match TRBD2. Germline lookup yields CDR1 DFQATT and CDR2 SNEGSKA (reference sequence). V shed 7 bases, J shed 3 bases, and the junction held 1 base outside the gene matches. The CDR3 spans 11 residues. The CDR3: CSGSGSYEQYF. In nucleotides, the CDR3 is TGCAGTGGTAGCGGGAGCTACGAGCAGTACTTC.

The gene calls are TRBV19 and TRBJ2-6; no clear D gene. Trimming removed 9 bases from V and 3 bases from J, with 21 bases in between. CDR3 length: 17 residues. Per the germline V gene, CDR1 is LNHDA and CDR2 is SQIVND (reference sequence). Written as DNA, the CDR3 is TGTGCCAGCTCCGCCGTGGGTGGGTCCGATGGGGCCAACGTCCTGACTTTC. It codes for CASSAVGGSDGANVLTF.

V gene TRBV7-9 combines with J gene TRBJ2-2; weak D call: TRBD1 (5 bases). The CDR3 is made up of 15 amino acids. The germline V gene encodes CDR1 SEHNR and CDR2 FQNEAQ (reference sequence). The V end was cut by 3 bases, the J end by 4 bases, with 12 bases between. In nucleotides, the CDR3 is TGTGCCAGCAGCTTTGGACATTTCGGCACCGGGGAGCTGTTTTTT. This sequence encodes CASSFGHFGTGELFF.

The V gene is TRBV19, the J gene TRBJ2-6; 8 bases are shared with TRBD1. The CDR3 totals 17 residues. From germline, CDR1 is LNHDA and CDR2 SQIVND (reference sequence). Trimming at V came to 4 bases and at J to 2 bases, leaving 7 bases not matched to a gene. In DNA, the CDR3 is TGTGCCAGTAGTACCACAGGGGGAAACGCTGGGGCCAACGTCCTGACTTTC. Encoded protein: CASSTTGGNAGANVLTF.

J is TRBJ2-7 and V is TRBV28, with D maybe TRBD2 (6 bases). The CDR3 is made up of 14 amino acids. The V gene lost 7 bases and the J gene lost 7 bases, with 20 bases spanning the gap. Germline V gene sequence: CDR1 MDHEN, CDR2 SYDVKM. The CDR3 sequence is CASTNSGGIREQYF. CDR3 nucleotides: TGTGCCAGCACCAATTCCGGGGGAATTAGGGAGCAGTACTTC.

The V and J genes are TRBV19 and TRBJ1-6, with D possibly matching TRBD1 (5 bases). This CDR3 has 13 amino acids. Germline V CDR1 and CDR2: LNHDA, SQIVND (reference sequence). V dropped 5 bases and J dropped 8 bases, with 10 bases sitting between them. The CDR3 reads CASSWGGDSPLHF. CDR3 DNA sequence: TGTGCCAGTAGTTGGGGCGGAGATTCACCCCTCCACTTT.

The chain combines TRBV18 with TRBJ1-2, with 9 bases lining up with TRBD1. The J segment lost 1 base and the V segment lost 2 bases, leaving 2 bases of the junction unmatched. CDR3 size: 15 residues. CDR1 is KGHSH and CDR2 is LQKENI in the germline V gene. In nucleotides, the CDR3 is TGTGCCAGCTCACCAGGGACAGGGCTTAACTATGGCTACACCTTC. As protein: CASSPGTGLNYGYTF. The full variable domain, its missing parts supplied by reference TRBV18 and TRBJ1-2, is NAGVMQNPRHLVRRRGQEARLRCSPMKGHSHVYWYRQLPEEGLKFMVYLQKENIIDESGMPKERFSAEFPKEGPSILRIQQVVRGDSAAYFCASSPGTGLNYGYTFGSGTRLTVV.

This sequence joins TRBV18 and TRBJ2-1, with a weak D call TRBD2 (7 bases). Between the trimmed V and J ends, which lost 1 base and 10 bases, there was a span of 17 bases. The CDR3 spans 15 residues. CDR1 and CDR2 (germline): KGHSH, LQKENI. The CDR3 region is CASSPLLAEGGEQFF. CDR3 nucleotide sequence: TGTGCCAGCTCACCACTTCTGGCGGAGGGGGGGGAGCAGTTCTTC.

The genes are TRBV28 and TRBJ2-2, with TRBD2 identical over 12 bases. Per germline, CDR1 MDHEN and CDR2 SYDVKM. V was pared by 6 bases and J by 6 bases, with 5 bases of the junction left unmatched. The CDR3 has 15 amino acids. In DNA form, the CDR3 reads TGTGCCAGCAGATCGGGACTAGCGGGTGCCGGGGAGCTGTTTTTT. It specifies CASRSGLAGAGELFF.

The V and J genes are TRBV11-2 and TRBJ2-1; the D gene is possibly TRBD1 (5 bases). This CDR3 contains 17 residues. Trimming took 1 base from V and 2 from J, leaving 15 bases between them. In germline, CDR1 is SGHAT, CDR2 FQNNGV. CDR3 sequence: CASSLGRASRAYNEQFF. The CDR3 nucleotides are TGTGCCAGCAGCTTAGGTCGCGCCTCCAGGGCCTACAATGAGCAGTTCTTC.

This clone was recorded only once. This sample includes further DNA sequences coding for the same CDR3. V is TRBV30 and J is TRBJ2-7; TRBD2 is a possible D gene (6 bases). Trimming removed 0 bases from V and 4 bases from J, with 7 bases in between. The length of the CDR3 is 12 residues. CDR1 is GTSNPN, CDR2 SVGIG, per germline (reference sequence). The CDR3 loop reads CAWSVSGYEQYF. The CDR3 DNA reads as TGTGCCTGGAGTGTAAGCGGGTACGAGCAGTACTTC.

This clone was found many times. The chain carries TRBV7-9 and TRBJ2-2, with D hard to call. Between the trimmed V and J ends, which lost 5 bases and 2 bases, there was a span of 6 bases. Germline V gives CDR1 SEHNR, CDR2 FQNEAQ (reference sequence). The CDR3 runs to 13 residues. This CDR3 is CASSVGNTGELFF. The CDR3 DNA is TGTGCCAGCAGCGTAGGAAACACCGGGGAGCTGTTTTTT.

This clone showed up just a few times. V gene TRBV4-2 combines with J gene TRBJ1-3; D possibly corresponds to TRBD1 (6 bases). The CDR3 has 17 residues. From germline, CDR1 is LGHNA and CDR2 YNFKEQ. Deletions cut 4 bases from V and 2 bases from J, with 18 bases between. The CDR3 loop reads CASSLREEQGAGNTIYF. The DNA of the CDR3 is TGTGCCAGCAGCCTAAGGGAAGAACAGGGAGCTGGAAACACCATATATTTT.

This clone occurred once. The CDR3 reads CASSLEGATTYEQYF. CDR3 DNA: TGTGCCAGCAGCTTAGAGGGGGCCACGACCTACGAGCAGTACTTC. This chain connects TRBV7-2 to TRBJ2-7, with 7 bases identical to TRBD1. This CDR3 spans 15 amino acids. The J segment lost 2 bases and the V segment lost 1 base, leaving 5 bases of the junction unmatched. Germline V gene data show CDR1 as SGHTA and CDR2 as FQGNSA.

In its sample, this clone was seen a few times. The chain employs TRBV6-1 and TRBJ1-1; D not certain. The CDR3 sequence is 13 residues long. Germline lookup yields CDR1 MNHNS and CDR2 SASEGT. Trimming left V 7 bases short and J 1 base short, with 10 bases between. The CDR3 loop reads CASTFQRNTEAFF. CDR3 coding DNA: TGTGCCAGCACTTTCCAAAGGAACACTGAAGCTTTCTTT.

The V call is TRBV4-3, the J call TRBJ2-3, with D possibly being TRBD2 (6 bases). V lost 0 bases and J 0 bases, leaving 10 bases between the germline ends. CDR3 length equals 16 residues. Germline CDR1 LGHNA, CDR2 YSLEER. CDR3 sequence: CASSQDPSVSTDTQYF. Written as DNA, the CDR3 is TGCGCCAGCAGCCAAGATCCTAGCGTTAGCACAGATACGCAGTATTTT.

The rearrangement links TRBV18 to TRBJ2-1; 10 nucleotides match TRBD2. In germline, CDR1 is KGHSH, CDR2 LQKENI. The CDR3 totals 16 residues. J was trimmed by 4 bases and V by 0 bases; bases with no gene match: 3. The CDR3 loop is CASSPPLLAGYNEQFF. Written as DNA, the CDR3 is TGTGCCAGCTCACCACCGTTACTAGCGGGGTACAATGAGCAGTTCTTC.

The V gene is TRBV5-1, the J gene TRBJ1-2; no definite D call. Germline V gene lookup returns CDR1 SGHRS and CDR2 YFSETQ. V shed 0 bases and J shed 4 bases, with 10 bases lying between them. This CDR3 is 14 amino acids long. The CDR3 sequence: CASSLDAAFYGYTF. DNA of the CDR3: TGCGCCAGCAGCTTGGACGCGGCGTTCTATGGCTACACCTTC.

This sequence joins TRBV7-9 and TRBJ2-7; 7 bases align to TRBD1. The CDR3 totals 15 residues. Germline V CDR1 and CDR2: SEHNR, FQNEAQ (reference sequence). Trimming at V came to 1 base and at J to 6 bases, leaving 9 bases not matched to a gene. The CDR3 DNA is TGTGCCAGCAGCTTAGATGGGCGACAGGGTGGCGAGCAGTACTTC. It translates to CASSLDGRQGGEQYF.

The chain couples TRBV5-1 to TRBJ2-7; 10 bases are a match to TRBD2. CDR1 is SGHRS and CDR2 is YFSETQ in the germline V gene. J was trimmed by 2 bases and V by 7 bases; bases with no gene match: 6. CDR3 length: 14 amino acids. The CDR3 here is CASRPSGGTYEQYF. CDR3 sequence (DNA): TGCGCCAGCCGCCCTAGCGGGGGAACCTACGAGCAGTACTTC. The full variable domain, completed using reference TRBV5-1 and TRBJ2-7, is KAGVTQTPRYLIKTRGQQVTLSCSPISGHRSVSWYQQTPGQGLQFLFEYFSETQRNKGNFPGRFSGRQFSNSRSEMNVSTLELGDSALYLCASRPSGGTYEQYFGPGTRLTVT.

This clone has more than one count but fewer than ten. The chain couples TRBV11-1 to TRBJ1-1, with D unresolved. The CDR3 has 13 residues. Germline lookup yields CDR1 SGHAT and CDR2 FQDESV (reference sequence). Trimming left V 1 base short and J 0 bases short, with 3 bases between. Here the CDR3 reads CASSLDMNTEAFF. The CDR3 coding sequence is TGTGCCAGCAGCTTAGACATGAACACTGAAGCTTTCTTT.